The sequence of this TCR beta chain was determined in a study of CDR3 diversity in severe acne. In the case of this clonotype: Compared with germline, one end of the junction differs, possibly owing to a read error.

The CDR3 loop spans 14 amino acids. Germline CDR1 is ENHRY and CDR2 is SYGVKD. TCRdb re-derived calls from the PCR reads in MiXCR, one entry per CDR3 protein. The sample shows almost 85,000 distinct CDR3 sequences, 51% of them seen only once. The sequence came from a male donor in good health, without acne. The sequenced sample consisted of blood. This chain links TRBV10-3 with TRBJ2-6; 9 positions match TRBD1. CDR3 amino acids: CASSQDRGLPVLTF. CDR3 nucleotide sequence: TGTGCCAGCAGTCAGGACAGGGGCCTCCCCGTCCTGACTTTC.